The 7 T cell receptor beta chains listed next were all sequenced from one sample in a study of T cell repertoires in cytomegalovirus infection. TCRdb re-called the reads with MiXCR, one entry per CDR3 protein. The sample has 110,000 to 150,000 distinct CDR3 sequences; 32% are singletons. No antigen has been identified for these receptors. Sequences were derived from CD8+ T cells from cultured PBMCs, sampled from culture after CMV antigen stimulation. The receptors here all came from a human donor in good health (CMV status not recorded). Some clones in this sample may be carry-over from other donors' samples.

This clonotype was picked up many times. The chain recombines TRBV6-1 with TRBJ2-2, with 7 bases matching TRBD1. The CDR3 has 16 amino acids. J lost 6 bases, V lost 5 bases, and 12 bases had no gene match. Germline V gene lookup returns CDR1 MNHNS and CDR2 SASEGT. CDR3 sequence: CASSSLTGSVAGELFF. Written as DNA, the CDR3 is TGTGCCAGCAGTTCCCTGACAGGGAGCGTCGCCGGGGAGCTGTTTTTT.

The chain carries TRBV12-3 or TRBV12-4 and TRBJ2-3; D call uncertain. The CDR3 is made up of 11 amino acids. Trimming took 4 bases from V and 6 from J, leaving 5 bases between them. The CDR3 reads CASSSVDTQYF. CDR3 DNA sequence: TGTGCCAGCAGTTCCGTGGATACGCAGTATTTT.

The chain links TRBV11-1 to TRBJ2-2; D possibly matches TRBD1 or TRBD2 (5 bases each). The CDR3 has 15 amino acids. Germline CDR1 and CDR2: SGHAT and FQDESV (reference sequence). The V and J ends lost 6 bases and 6 bases respectively, with 17 bases between them. The DNA for the CDR3 is TGTGCCAGCAGGGCCGGGGCACTAATGGCCGGGGAGCTGTTTTTT. Translating it yields CASRAGALMAGELFF. The entire variable domain, with the rest obtained from reference TRBV11-1 and TRBJ2-2, is as follows: EAEVAQSPRYKITEKSQAVAFWCDPISGHATLYWYRQILGQGPELLVQFQDESVVDDSQLPKDRFSAERLKGVDSTLKIQPAELGDSAMYLCASRAGALMAGELFFGEGSRLTVL.

The chain joins TRBV6-1 to TRBJ1-1, with 9 bases identical to TRBD1. V was clipped by 1 base and J by 5 bases; unmatched bases: 8. Germline CDR1 MNHNS, CDR2 SASEGT. This CDR3 contains 16 residues. Here the CDR3 DNA reads TGTGCCAGCAGTGAAGAGTTGGGACAGGGAGGTACTGAAGCTTTCTTT. Translation: CASSEELGQGGTEAFF.

This clonotype has only a few counts. CDR3 sequence (DNA): TGTGCCAGTTTGGAGGGCTCCCGCACAGATACGCAGTATTTT. Translated: CASLEGSRTDTQYF. V gene TRBV19 combines with J gene TRBJ2-3, with D possibly being TRBD2 (6 bases). The CDR3 has 14 residues. The V end was cut by 8 bases, the J end by 1 base, with 13 bases between. Per germline, CDR1 LNHDA and CDR2 SQIVND (reference sequence).

This chain uses TRBV28 with TRBJ2-7, with 7 bases identical to TRBD1. After removal of 5 bases from V and 0 bases from J, the junction contained 4 bases not matched to a gene. The CDR3 extends over 14 amino acids. The germline CDR1 and CDR2 sequences are MDHEN and SYDVKM. The CDR3 here is CASSPGQDSYEQYF. CDR3 DNA: TGTGCCAGCAGTCCAGGACAGGACTCCTACGAGCAGTACTTC.

This clonotype was counted between two and nine times. The chain joins TRBV20-1 to TRBJ1-6; 7 bases are shared with TRBD1. CDR3 length: 13 amino acids. Germline CDR1 DFQATT, CDR2 SNEGSKA (reference sequence). With V trimmed by 4 bases and J by 8 bases, 5 bases remained unmatched. CDR3 in amino acids: CSAIDRAHSPLHF. CDR3 DNA sequence: TGCAGTGCTATCGACAGGGCGCATTCACCCCTCCACTTT.